This T cell receptor (beta chain) was recorded in a study of a mutant IDH1 vaccine in newly diagnosed glioma. Study-wide background: Patients were started on vaccination 4-6 weeks after radiotherapy alone, or with temozolomide cycles. Patients got radiotherapy, temozolomide, or both beforehand, and most got both.

As for time point: week 23, last vaccination. Mutant IDH1 20-mer peptide, at 300 ug, made up each vaccine dose, with topical imiquimod. Details on this clone: Its antigen is as yet unknown.

Measured with immunoSEQ multiplex PCR; TCRdb has only the in-frame clones, and not every one. The sample holds about 65,000 clones, about 88% seen once. Germline CDR1 LGHNA, CDR2 YNFKEQ. The length of the CDR3 is 16 residues. Trimming cost V 3 bases and J 5 bases; bases outside gene matches: 6. The receptor was derived from a man aged 30 to 39 with glioma. The chain combines TRBV4-2 with TRBJ2-2; 10 bases agree with TRBD1. Sample: PBMCs, taken from a glioma patient whose treatment included an IDH1 peptide vaccine. CDR3 region: CASSQTGGAVTGELFF. CDR3 coding DNA: TGTGCCAGCAGCCAGACAGGGGGCGCAGTTACCGGGGAGCTGTTTTTT.